The next 29 T cell receptor beta chains were all read from a single sample in a study of control samples from healthy donors and cancer patients. Method: immunoSEQ multiplex PCR; TCRdb's copy keeps in-frame clones and lacks some. Among under 450,000 clones listed, approximately 92% were seen once. The sequencing sample was made of PBMCs. The receptors originated from a man aged 40-49 years with head and neck cancer.

J is TRBJ1-1 and V is TRBV5-1; 7 nucleotides line up with TRBD1. The CDR3 spans 15 residues. Per germline, CDR1 SGHRS and CDR2 YFSETQ. J was trimmed by 0 bases and V by 4 bases; bases with no gene match: 6. The CDR3 protein is CASSPTTGMNTEAFF. CDR3 DNA: TGCGCCAGCAGCCCTACGACAGGGATGAACACTGAAGCTTTCTTT.

The rearrangement links TRBV9 to TRBJ2-2; D gene uncertain. The germline gives CDR1 SGDLS, CDR2 YYNGEE. The V gene lost 0 bases and the J gene lost 5 bases, with 8 bases spanning the gap. The CDR3 contains 14 residues. The CDR3 sequence is CASSVDWVTGELFF. CDR3 in DNA: TGTGCCAGCAGCGTAGATTGGGTTACCGGGGAGCTGTTTTTT.

Details on this clone: This CDR3 is also generated by other DNA sequences in the sample. V and J are TRBV7-9 and TRBJ2-1, with a tentative D call TRBD2 (7 bases). V was clipped by 2 bases and J by 7 bases, with 15 bases between them. Germline values: CDR1 SEHNR, CDR2 FQNEAQ (reference sequence). The CDR3 is 15 amino acids. The CDR3 coding sequence is TGTGCCAGCAGCTTATCGGGGGAGGGGGGGAATGAGCAGTTCTTC. Protein sequence: CASSLSGEGGNEQFF.

V is TRBV6-5 and J is TRBJ1-4; D remains ambiguous. The length of the CDR3 is 11 residues. Germline CDR1 MNHEY, CDR2 SVGAGI. With 2 bases removed from V and 7 bases from J, the gap between germline ends came to 2 bases. CDR3 sequence: CASSYREKLFF. The CDR3 coding sequence is TGTGCCAGCAGTTACCGTGAAAAACTGTTTTTT.

This chain uses TRBV29-1 with TRBJ1-2, with a tentative D call TRBD1 (5 bases). CDR1 is SQVTM, CDR2 ANQGSEA, per germline. V was trimmed by 4 bases and J by 4 bases, leaving 19 bases between them. The CDR3 contains 15 residues. As DNA, the CDR3 is TGCAGCGTTGTCCCTGTGCGGGGGTTCGGCTATGGCTACACCTTC. Its translation is CSVVPVRGFGYGYTF.

The chain carries TRBV28 and TRBJ1-1; D is undetermined. The CDR3 extends over 14 amino acids. Germline CDR1 and CDR2: MDHEN and SYDVKM. Trimming took 2 bases from V and 0 from J, leaving 7 bases between them. The CDR3 nucleotides are TGTGCCAGCAGTTTAGGGCAGATGAACACTGAAGCTTTCTTT. This encodes CASSLGQMNTEAFF.

The chain combines TRBV6-6 with TRBJ1-5; 7 positions agree with TRBD1. The trim removed 6 bases at V and 0 bases at J, leaving 5 bases unmatched. This CDR3 is 15 amino acids long. Germline V CDR1 and CDR2: MNHNY, SVGAGI (reference sequence). The CDR3 region is CASRTGTDSNQPQHF. The CDR3 DNA reads TGTGCCAGCAGAACCGGGACAGATAGCAATCAGCCCCAGCATTTT.

The chain is built from TRBV4-3 and TRBJ1-2; D unresolved. V was shortened by 4 bases and J by 2 bases, with 11 bases between the two germline ends. Germline CDR1 is LGHNA and CDR2 is YSLEER. The CDR3 has 14 residues. Here the CDR3 DNA reads TGCGCCAGCAGCCTCGGAATTCTCAACTATGGCTACACCTTC. Translated: CASSLGILNYGYTF.

This sequence joins TRBV28 and TRBJ2-7, with 9 bases matching TRBD1. The J segment lost 6 bases and the V segment lost 5 bases, leaving 8 bases of the junction unmatched. The CDR3 loop spans 14 amino acids. Germline V CDR1 and CDR2: MDHEN, SYDVKM. The CDR3 region is CASSTRTGEGEQYF. DNA for the CDR3: TGTGCCAGCAGTACCAGGACAGGGGAAGGCGAGCAGTACTTC.

The V gene is TRBV19, the J gene TRBJ2-3, with D maybe TRBD2 (6 bases). The V end lost 6 bases, the J end lost 5 bases, and 9 bases lay between the germline ends. The CDR3 contains 12 residues. Germline CDR1 reads LNHDA; CDR2 reads SQIVND (reference sequence). DNA for the CDR3: TGTGCCAGTAGGCCGGAGGGAGATACGCAGTATTTT. This codes for CASRPEGDTQYF.

This chain joins TRBV6-5 and TRBJ2-2, with 9 bases matching TRBD1. This CDR3 contains 14 residues. Trimming cost V 7 bases and J 3 bases; bases outside gene matches: 3. The V gene's germline CDR1 is MNHEY and CDR2 SVGAGI. CDR3: CASTRDRDTGELFF. DNA of the CDR3: TGTGCCAGCACCCGGGACAGGGACACCGGGGAGCTGTTTTTT.

The chain uses TRBV24-1 and TRBJ1-5; possibly TRBD1 for D (5 bases). The length of the CDR3 is 14 residues. V was shortened by 7 bases and J by 1 base, with 10 bases between the two germline ends. Germline V gene sequence: CDR1 KGHDR, CDR2 SFDVKD. The CDR3 coding sequence is TGTGCCACCAGCGGGACTGGGAGCAATCAGCCCCAGCATTTT. It specifies CATSGTGSNQPQHF.

The chain uses TRBV11-2 and TRBJ1-3, with TRBD1 matching 9 bases. Losses at the gene ends were 4 bases for V and 2 bases for J; bases not matched to a gene: 3. Germline-derived CDR1 and CDR2 are SGHAT and FQNNGV. The CDR3 runs to 15 residues. This CDR3 is CASSSRDRAGNTIYF. In DNA, the CDR3 is TGTGCCAGCAGCTCCCGGGACAGGGCTGGAAACACCATATATTTT.

This clone was observed once. V gene TRBV19 combines with J gene TRBJ1-1; D is undetermined. CDR1 and CDR2 from the germline V gene are LNHDA and SQIVND (reference sequence). Trimming shortened V by 1 base and J by 1 base, and 7 bases separated the two germline ends. CDR3 length equals 14 residues. Here the CDR3 reads CASSIGQSNTEAFF. CDR3 sequence (DNA): TGTGCCAGTAGTATAGGCCAGTCGAACACTGAAGCTTTCTTT.

The V and J genes are TRBV10-2 and TRBJ2-7; 7 bases match TRBD2. V was pared by 6 bases and J by 2 bases, with 4 bases of the junction left unmatched. The CDR3 has 13 amino acids. The germline V gene encodes CDR1 WSHSY and CDR2 SAAADI. CDR3 amino acids: CASRSGGAYEQYF. For the CDR3, the DNA is TGCGCCAGCAGATCTGGGGGGGCCTACGAGCAGTACTTC.

This chain connects TRBV27 to TRBJ2-7; D unclear. Germline CDR1 and CDR2: MNHEY and SMNVEV (reference sequence). The ends were cut back, 2 bases at V and 6 bases at J, with 14 bases in the middle. CDR3 size: 14 residues. In nucleotides, the CDR3 is TGTGCCAGCAGTTTAAGTGGGGTTATGGGCGAGCAGTACTTC. Translation: CASSLSGVMGEQYF.

The chain joins TRBV7-8 to TRBJ2-1, with 11 bases matching TRBD2. Germline V gene sequence: CDR1 SGHVS, CDR2 FQNEAQ. After removal of 0 bases from V and 4 bases from J, the junction contained 2 bases not matched to a gene. The CDR3 spans 16 residues. This chain's CDR3 is CASSLAPSGGYNEQFF. The DNA of the CDR3 is TGTGCCAGCAGCTTAGCGCCTAGCGGGGGGTACAATGAGCAGTTCTTC.

The chain couples TRBV2 to TRBJ1-6; 7 bases line up with TRBD1. Germline CDR1 and CDR2: SNHLY and FYNNEI. The CDR3 runs 14 residues. The ends lost 8 bases at V and 9 bases at J; junction bases unmatched: 10. In DNA form, the CDR3 reads TGTGCCAGCCGGACAGGAGAGCCCTCTTCACCCCTCCACTTT. Protein product: CASRTGEPSSPLHF. Combining the CDR3 with reference TRBV2 and TRBJ1-6 gives the whole variable domain EPEVTQTPSHQVTQMGQEVILRCVPISNHLYFYWYRQILGQKVEFLVSFYNNEISEKSEIFDDQFSVERPDGSNFTLKIRSTKLEDSAMYFCASRTGEPSSPLHFGNGTRLTVT.

The rearrangement links TRBV30 to TRBJ1-2; weak D call: TRBD1 (6 bases). V shed 5 bases and J shed 8 bases, with 15 bases lying between them. Germline lookup yields CDR1 GTSNPN and CDR2 SVGIG (reference sequence). The CDR3 is made up of 12 amino acids. As DNA, the CDR3 is TGTGCCTGGGCGGACAGAAGACAGGGCTACACCTTC. Translated: CAWADRRQGYTF.

This chain connects TRBV30 to TRBJ1-1, with 8 bases aligning to TRBD1. The length of the CDR3 is 14 residues. J was trimmed by 3 bases and V by 4 bases; bases with no gene match: 7. CDR1 is GTSNPN and CDR2 is SVGIG in the germline V gene (reference sequence). The chain's CDR3 is CAWNDRGFYTEAFF. The CDR3 nucleotides read TGTGCCTGGAACGACAGGGGATTTTACACTGAAGCTTTCTTT.

In nucleotides, the CDR3 is TGTGCCAGCAGCTACCGCACAGATGGCTACACCTTC. It codes for CASSYRTDGYTF. The rearrangement uses TRBV28 and TRBJ1-2; D unclear. Germline values: CDR1 MDHEN, CDR2 SYDVKM. The V gene lost 6 bases and the J gene lost 6 bases, with 11 bases spanning the gap. The CDR3 has 12 residues.

The CDR3 DNA reads as TGTGCCAGCAGTCGACGGAATCAAGAGACCCAGTACTTC. This encodes CASSRRNQETQYF. The chain carries TRBV27 and TRBJ2-5, with D unclear. Trimming pared 5 bases from V and 2 bases from J, leaving 9 bases between. The CDR3 consists of 13 residues. Germline-derived CDR1 and CDR2 are MNHEY and SMNVEV (reference sequence).

The rearrangement uses TRBV5-1 and TRBJ2-5, with D possibly TRBD2 on 5 matching bases. This CDR3 is 15 amino acids long. CDR1 is SGHRS and CDR2 is YFSETQ in the germline V gene. Between the trimmed V and J ends, which lost 0 bases and 5 bases, there was a span of 14 bases. CDR3 DNA: TGCGCCAGCAGCTTGGATGAGCTCTCGGGGGAGACCCAGTACTTC. This gives the protein CASSLDELSGETQYF. Full variable domain (rest looked up from reference TRBV5-1 and TRBJ2-5): KAGVTQTPRYLIKTRGQQVTLSCSPISGHRSVSWYQQTPGQGLQFLFEYFSETQRNKGNFPGRFSGRQFSNSRSEMNVSTLELGDSALYLCASSLDELSGETQYFGPGTRLLVL.

The chain is built from TRBV7-2 and TRBJ1-1, with D possibly matching TRBD1 (6 bases). The CDR3 sequence is 16 residues long. Germline CDR1 is SGHTA and CDR2 is FQGNSA. Trimming took 4 bases from V and 5 from J, leaving 20 bases between them. The CDR3 region is CASSSSGGARTTEAFF. The DNA for the CDR3 is TGTGCCAGCAGCTCCTCTGGGGGCGCGAGAACAACTGAAGCTTTCTTT.

Concerning this clone itself: This sample also contains other DNA sequences that code for the same CDR3. The chain uses TRBV18 and TRBJ1-1; possibly TRBD1 for D (5 bases). The CDR3 is 13 amino acids. Trimming left V 6 bases short and J 1 base short, with 9 bases between. Germline lookup yields CDR1 KGHSH and CDR2 LQKENI. The CDR3 region is CASSSQGNTEAFF. Written as DNA, the CDR3 is TGTGCCAGCTCGTCTCAGGGGAACACTGAAGCTTTCTTT.

The CDR3 spells CASSIGPGATYEQYF. The CDR3 DNA reads as TGTGCCAGTAGTATAGGGCCGGGGGCGACCTACGAGCAGTACTTC. This chain links TRBV19 with TRBJ2-7; the D call may be TRBD1 or TRBD2 (6 bases each). The CDR3 totals 15 residues. In germline, CDR1 is LNHDA, CDR2 SQIVND (reference sequence). V lost 1 base, J lost 2 bases, and 12 bases lay in between.

The chain recombines TRBV24-1 with TRBJ2-7, with 10 positions matching TRBD1. The CDR3 contains 17 residues. In germline, CDR1 is KGHDR, CDR2 SFDVKD. V was pared by 7 bases and J by 2 bases, with 13 bases of the junction left unmatched. The CDR3 here is CATRVIGPGQGPYEQYF. The CDR3 DNA reads as TGTGCCACCAGAGTGATCGGTCCGGGACAGGGGCCCTACGAGCAGTACTTC.

This clone was detected only once. The CDR3 bases are TGCAGCGTTCGAAGGTTGGGTGGAAACACCATATATTTT. Amino acid sequence: CSVRRLGGNTIYF. The V call is TRBV29-1, the J call TRBJ1-3, with D unclear. Trimming took 5 bases from V and 3 from J, leaving 11 bases between them. The CDR3 has 13 residues. Germline-derived CDR1 and CDR2 are SQVTM and ANQGSEA.

The CDR3 sequence is CSVGVGGSTGELFF. Here the CDR3 DNA reads TGCAGCGTTGGGGTCGGAGGGAGCACCGGGGAGCTGTTTTTT. The gene calls are TRBV29-1 and TRBJ2-2; perhaps TRBD2 as D (6 bases). The germline CDR1 and CDR2 sequences are SQVTM and ANQGSEA. This CDR3 region has 14 residues. The V end lost 4 bases, the J end lost 4 bases, and 13 bases lay between the germline ends.